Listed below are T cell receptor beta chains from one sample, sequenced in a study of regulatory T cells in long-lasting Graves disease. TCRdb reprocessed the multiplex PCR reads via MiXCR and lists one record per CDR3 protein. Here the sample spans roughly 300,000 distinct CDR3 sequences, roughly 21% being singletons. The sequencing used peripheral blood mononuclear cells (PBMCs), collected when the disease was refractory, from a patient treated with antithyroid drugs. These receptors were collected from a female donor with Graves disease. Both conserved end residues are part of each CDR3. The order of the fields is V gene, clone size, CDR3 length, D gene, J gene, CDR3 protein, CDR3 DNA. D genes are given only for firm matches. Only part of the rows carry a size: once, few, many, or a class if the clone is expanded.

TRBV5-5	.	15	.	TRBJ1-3	CASSFGDNSGNTIYF	TGTGCCAGCAGCTTTGGGGACAACTCTGGAAACACCATATATTTT
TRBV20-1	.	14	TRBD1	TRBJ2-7	CSASPGTALTEQYF	TGCAGTGCTAGCCCCGGGACAGCCCTTACGGAGCAGTACTTC
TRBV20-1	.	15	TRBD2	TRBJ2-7	CSASTRGGSSYEQYF	TGCAGTGCTAGTACTCGCGGGGGGAGCTCCTACGAGCAGTACTTC
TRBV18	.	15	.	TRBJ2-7	CASSPGVGRVGEQYF	TGTGCCAGCTCACCAGGGGTAGGCCGGGTAGGCGAGCAGTACTTC
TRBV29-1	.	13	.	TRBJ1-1	CSVVGQPNTEAFF	TGCAGCGTTGTAGGACAGCCGAACACTGAAGCTTTCTTT
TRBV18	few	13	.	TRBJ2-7	CASSPGHDYEQYF	TGTGCCAGCTCCCCGGGACACGACTACGAGCAGTACTTC
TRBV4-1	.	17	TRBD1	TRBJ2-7	CASSARAKTGSGYEQYF	TGCGCCAGCAGCGCCAGGGCAAAGACAGGGTCGGGGTACGAGCAGTACTTC
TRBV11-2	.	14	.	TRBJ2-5	CASSLGLPGGTQYF	TGTGCCAGCAGCTTGGGACTGCCTGGGGGGACCCAGTACTTC
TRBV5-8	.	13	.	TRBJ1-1	CASSLWANTEAFF	TGTGCCAGCAGCTTGTGGGCCAACACTGAAGCTTTCTTT
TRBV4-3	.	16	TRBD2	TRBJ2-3	CASSQELAGRGDTQYF	TGCGCCAGCAGCCAGGAACTAGCGGGGAGGGGAGATACGCAGTATTTT
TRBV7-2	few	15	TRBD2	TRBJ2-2	CASKPPGTTAGELFF	TGTGCCAGCAAACCCCCCGGGACTACGGCCGGGGAGCTGTTTTTT
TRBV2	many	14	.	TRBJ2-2	CASTEVSGTGELFF	TGTGCCAGCACAGAGGTATCGGGCACCGGGGAGCTGTTTTTT
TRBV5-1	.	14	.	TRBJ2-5	CASRVEWGQETQYF	TGCGCCAGCCGTGTGGAATGGGGCCAAGAGACCCAGTACTTC
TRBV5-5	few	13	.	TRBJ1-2	CASSLDRLLGYTF	TGTGCCAGCAGCTTGGACAGGTTGCTTGGCTACACCTTC
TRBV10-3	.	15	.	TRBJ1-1	CAISGPAGLNTEAFF	TGTGCCATCAGTGGCCCAGCTGGTCTGAACACTGAAGCTTTCTTT
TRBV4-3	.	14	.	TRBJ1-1	CASSQDQRRGEAFF	TGCGCCAGCAGCCAAGATCAACGGCGAGGTGAAGCTTTCTTT